The clone carrying this T cell receptor (beta chain) came up a few times. What it binds is not known. This sample is part of a study of blood T cells in healthy people across ages. Overall study results and limits: No conclusive comparison of naive versus antigen-experienced cells was possible with unsorted PBMCs. A strong correlation between TCR beta diversity and naive T cell percentage was seen.

This CDR3 contains 15 residues. Per the germline V gene, CDR1 is DFQATT and CDR2 is SNEGSKA (reference sequence). V shed 4 bases, J shed 7 bases, and the junction held 12 bases outside the gene matches. The second PCR ran 7 to 11 cycles with a sample-barcoded 5' primer and J-beta primers. MiXCR, run by TCRdb on the 5' RACE reads, gives a single entry per CDR3 protein. The data contain about 1.6 million distinct CDR3 sequences, 30% to 35% of them singletons. Sequencing used blood. The sequence derives from a woman aged 25 to 45 in good health. The gene calls are TRBV20-1 and TRBJ2-1, with TRBD2 identical over 8 bases. CDR3 nucleotide sequence: TGCAGTGCTACTCTTGCTAGCGGGCTAGGTAATGAGCAGTTCTTC. Translated, it gives CSATLASGLGNEQFF.